This is a list of T cell receptor beta chains from one sample in a study of CXCR3-negative and CXCR3-positive naive CD8 T cells. Reprocessing the 5' RACE reads, TCRdb reports a single entry for every CDR3 protein and omits DNA. Its clone listing holds some 64,000 distinct CDR3 sequences. The sequenced sample consisted of naive CXCR3+ CD8+ T cells from blood. These receptors came from a human donor in good health. Some clones in this sample may be carry-over from other donors' samples. CDR3s include the opening cysteine and the closing phenylalanine or tryptophan. Size is omitted from some rows. Given values are once, few, many or a class for expanded clones.

CDR3 protein,clone size,V gene,J gene
CASSLRAPSPGELFF,NA,TRBV6-5,TRBJ2-2
CASGFSYEQYF,NA,TRBV12-5,TRBJ2-7
CASSQTATSGSYNEQFF,NA,TRBV19,TRBJ2-1
CSAVGTGSTYEQYF,NA,TRBV29-1,TRBJ2-7
CASSPPRTVNTEAFF,NA,TRBV9,TRBJ1-1
CASSTGTGGYPFF,NA,TRBV27,TRBJ2-1
CASSYSPGTPAYEQYF,NA,TRBV7-9,TRBJ2-7
CASSQDRVTSSQETQYF,NA,TRBV14,TRBJ2-5
CASSPGGDFSYEQYF,NA,TRBV5-1,TRBJ2-7
CASSFLVRGPQHF,NA,TRBV11-2,TRBJ1-5
CASSQGGVSSYEQYF,NA,TRBV4-3,TRBJ2-7
CASSRPGGGGPRAFF,NA,TRBV5-6,TRBJ1-1
CSALHLNQPQHF,NA,TRBV20-1,TRBJ1-5
CASSFTSQETQYF,NA,TRBV27,TRBJ2-5
CASREERAGSSYNEQFF,NA,TRBV6-1,TRBJ2-1
CSVEGGANYGYTF,NA,TRBV29-1,TRBJ1-2
CSGTDQRGYLINEQYF,NA,TRBV20-1,TRBJ2-7
CASGPGGAEQYF,NA,TRBV6-5,TRBJ2-7
CASSQAAGMDTQYF,NA,TRBV4-1,TRBJ2-3
CASSPGEPTSLTDTQYF,NA,TRBV18,TRBJ2-3
CASSQGLTGTDTQYF,NA,TRBV14,TRBJ2-3
CASSLAGQDYEQYF,NA,TRBV5-1,TRBJ2-7
CASSQDWGPHSYSNQPQHF,NA,TRBV4-3,TRBJ1-5
CAAGDRKNTGELFF,NA,TRBV2,TRBJ2-2
CASSLLRGKSYNSPLHF,NA,TRBV27,TRBJ1-6
CASPRAREFCNSPLHF,NA,TRBV28,TRBJ1-6
CASSLDGNEQFF,NA,TRBV5-1,TRBJ2-1
CASSPSAGPIDGQFF,NA,TRBV9,TRBJ2-1
CAISESTGHHEQYF,NA,TRBV10-3,TRBJ2-7
CASLSPGREAFF,NA,TRBV12-3/TRBV12-4,TRBJ1-1
CASSYLGQGTQFF,NA,TRBV6-2/TRBV6-3,TRBJ2-1
CASSLTGSSSYEQHF,NA,TRBV12-3/TRBV12-4,TRBJ2-7
CASSFVPQGPNTGELFF,NA,TRBV5-5,TRBJ2-2
CASSQGQAAPSEQYF,NA,TRBV4-3,TRBJ2-7
CASSLGEEAYGYTF,NA,TRBV7-9,TRBJ1-2
CASSVTGAGGYTF,NA,TRBV27,TRBJ1-2
CASSRTGPRQPQHF,NA,TRBV12-3/TRBV12-4,TRBJ1-5
CASQRTGDTGELFF,NA,TRBV27,TRBJ2-2
CASRPRQGPSAHYGYTF,NA,TRBV12-2,TRBJ1-2
CASSLDYGYTF,NA,TRBV7-9,TRBJ1-2
CASSLNGVGLPFYEQYF,NA,TRBV11-2,TRBJ2-7
CSAVDRGLIYEQYF,NA,TRBV20-1,TRBJ2-7
CASSSGTGGNEQFF,NA,TRBV12-3/TRBV12-4,TRBJ2-1
CASSLVGFGSYNEQFF,NA,TRBV7-2,TRBJ2-1
CSGGGGMDYGYTF,NA,TRBV29-1,TRBJ1-2
CASSLRQVTQPQHF,NA,TRBV4-3,TRBJ1-5
CASSAYGANEQFF,medium-sized,TRBV7-2,TRBJ2-1
CSAIGLHFTDTQYF,NA,TRBV29-1,TRBJ2-3
CASSESPELPLGEQFF,NA,TRBV10-1,TRBJ2-1